The 27 T cell receptor beta chains reported below all come from one sample, sequenced in a study of T cell responses to AZD1222 COVID-19 vaccine. Produced via immunoSEQ multiplex PCR; TCRdb's table is partial and in-frame only. Of some 170,000 clones in the sample, about 88% were seen once. The material sequenced was peripheral blood, taken on day 0 of AZD1222 vaccination. The receptors derive from an adult in good health.

V usage is TRBV28 and J usage is TRBJ1-2; 9 nucleotides align to TRBD1. The V gene's germline CDR1 is MDHEN and CDR2 SYDVKM. With V trimmed by 8 bases and J by 6 bases, 7 bases remained unmatched. The CDR3 has 13 amino acids. The CDR3 spells CASHEGTGNGYTF. The CDR3 nucleotides read TGTGCCAGCCACGAGGGGACAGGGAATGGCTACACCTTC.

This clone occurred once. The chain combines TRBV18 with TRBJ1-1; TRBD1 agrees at 7 bases. V lost 3 bases and J lost 3; bases outside the gene matches: 19. Germline V lookup: CDR1 KGHSH, CDR2 LQKENI. The CDR3 covers 19 residues. CDR3 sequence: CASSPRQGNGRGGHTEAFF. The CDR3 region has the DNA TGTGCCAGCTCACCCAGACAGGGTAACGGGCGTGGGGGACACACTGAAGCTTTCTTT.

This clone has a single count. The gene calls are TRBV9 and TRBJ1-1; no reliable D call. Germline V CDR1 and CDR2: SGDLS, YYNGEE. The CDR3 covers 15 residues. V lost 0 bases, J lost 0 bases, and 9 bases lay in between. The CDR3 spells CASSVGIGVNTEAFF. In nucleotides, the CDR3 is TGTGCCAGCAGCGTAGGGATAGGAGTGAACACTGAAGCTTTCTTT.

The rearrangement uses TRBV30 and TRBJ2-3; 8 bases align to TRBD2. The CDR3 extends over 14 amino acids. With 1 base clipped from V and 3 bases from J, the junction kept 3 bases outside the gene matches. Germline loops: CDR1 GTSNPN, CDR2 SVGIG (reference sequence). The DNA of the CDR3 is TGTGCCTGGAGTGGGGCGGGAGGTACAGATACGCAGTATTTT. This sequence encodes CAWSGAGGTDTQYF.

V gene TRBV7-2 combines with J gene TRBJ2-5; TRBD1 agrees at 10 bases. The length of the CDR3 is 15 residues. Looked up from germline, CDR1 is SGHTA and CDR2 is FQGNSA. V lost 1 base to trimming and J lost 7 bases; unmatched junction nucleotides: 6. The CDR3 here is CASSLGGQGWTTQYF. As DNA, the CDR3 is TGTGCCAGCAGCTTAGGGGGACAGGGGTGGACGACCCAGTACTTC.

This sequence joins TRBV19 and TRBJ1-4; D perhaps matches TRBD1 (6 bases). V lost 3 bases to trimming and J lost 7 bases, with 15 bases between them. This CDR3 has 15 amino acids. Germline V gene sequence: CDR1 LNHDA, CDR2 SQIVND (reference sequence). The CDR3 bases are TGTGCCAGTAGTATTACGGCAGGGGAAAGTGAAAAACTGTTTTTT. Amino acids: CASSITAGESEKLFF. Filled out from reference TRBV19 and TRBJ1-4, the complete variable domain reads DGGITQSPKYLFRKEGQNVTLSCEQNLNHDAMYWYRQDPGQGLRLIYYSQIVNDFQKGDIAEGYSVSREKKESFPLTVTSAQKNPTAFYLCASSITAGESEKLFFGSGTQLSVL.

This sequence joins TRBV9 and TRBJ1-5; D not resolved. The germline V gene encodes CDR1 SGDLS and CDR2 YYNGEE. This CDR3 is 12 amino acids long. Trimming removed 4 bases from V and 4 bases from J, with 6 bases in between. CDR3 in amino acids: CASSHRNQPQHF. The CDR3 coding sequence is TGTGCCAGCAGCCACCGAAATCAGCCCCAGCATTTT.

The chain links TRBV7-9 to TRBJ2-2, with D maybe TRBD2 (6 bases). CDR1 and CDR2 from the germline V gene are SEHNR and FQNEAQ (reference sequence). Trimming removed 3 bases at V and 2 bases at J, with 10 bases between. This CDR3 region has 15 residues. For the CDR3, the DNA is TGTGCCAGCAGCTTCGGCGGGGAAAACACCGGGGAGCTGTTTTTT. It yields the protein CASSFGGENTGELFF.

The chain has TRBV29-1 and TRBJ2-1; 9 bases agree with TRBD1. The germline V gene has CDR1 SQVTM and CDR2 ANQGSEA. Trimming removed 6 bases from V and 8 bases from J; junction bases left unmatched: 11. This CDR3 is 14 amino acids long. The CDR3 loop reads CSVRGDRDRYEQFF. The CDR3 DNA reads TGCAGCGTCCGAGGGGACAGGGATAGGTATGAGCAGTTCTTC.

The chain recombines TRBV5-4 with TRBJ2-2; D may be TRBD2 (6 bases). Between the trimmed V and J ends, which lost 7 bases and 7 bases, there was a span of 20 bases. The CDR3 length is 15 residues. CDR1 SGHNT and CDR2 YYREEE come from the germline V gene (reference sequence). The CDR3 loop reads CASSPQGGDGGELFF. CDR3 DNA: TGTGCCAGCTCGCCTCAAGGCGGGGATGGCGGGGAGCTGTTTTTT.

A remark on this clone: The identical CDR3 is also encoded by other nucleotide sequences in the sample. The chain couples TRBV19 to TRBJ1-2; 9 nucleotides align to TRBD1. CDR3 length: 12 amino acids. Unmatched junction bases numbered 4, after V lost 7 bases and J lost 7 bases. Per germline, CDR1 LNHDA and CDR2 SQIVND (reference sequence). CDR3 sequence (DNA): TGTGCCAGTACCCCGACAGGGGGTGGCTACACCTTC. This gives the protein CASTPTGGGYTF.

The chain recombines TRBV5-4 with TRBJ1-1; a possible D gene is TRBD1 (5 bases). The CDR3 is 15 residues long. V was clipped by 2 bases and J by 1 base, with 12 bases between them. Germline V lookup: CDR1 SGHNT, CDR2 YYREEE (reference sequence). Written as DNA, the CDR3 is TGTGCCAGCAGCTTCTTGGCAGGGAAGAACACTGAAGCTTTCTTT. It encodes CASSFLAGKNTEAFF.

This clone was picked up one time. The V gene is TRBV19, the J gene TRBJ1-1; D unclear. This CDR3 is 15 amino acids long. Per germline, CDR1 LNHDA and CDR2 SQIVND (reference sequence). Trimming pared 1 base from V and 1 base from J, leaving 10 bases between. The CDR3 DNA reads TGTGCCAGTAGTATAGGGGCGGGGAGGAACACTGAAGCTTTCTTT. It codes for CASSIGAGRNTEAFF.

The rearrangement links TRBV15 to TRBJ1-1; 7 nucleotides agree with TRBD1. V lost 7 bases, J lost 1 base, and 3 bases stayed unmatched. Germline CDR1 reads LNHNV; CDR2 reads YYDKDF (reference sequence). This CDR3 comprises 13 residues. CDR3 DNA: TGTGCCACCACGGGACAGCCGAACACTGAAGCTTTCTTT. It translates to CATTGQPNTEAFF.

CDR3 bases: TGTGCCACCCCTCTGGCTTGTAGCTCCTATAATTCACCCCTCCACTTT. This gives the protein CATPLACSSYNSPLHF. This chain links TRBV19 with TRBJ1-6, with no clear D. The V and J ends lost 10 bases and 0 bases respectively, with 16 bases between them. Germline loops: CDR1 LNHDA, CDR2 SQIVND (reference sequence). This CDR3 is 16 amino acids long.

This clone was counted once. The chain combines TRBV29-1 with TRBJ2-7; the D is unclear. This CDR3 region has 12 residues. The germline gives CDR1 SQVTM, CDR2 ANQGSEA. Trimming took 6 bases from V and 2 from J, leaving 11 bases between them. CDR3 in DNA: TGCAGCGTGCCCGGGCCTACCTACGAGCAGTACTTC. Translated, it gives CSVPGPTYEQYF.

The chain recombines TRBV9 with TRBJ2-6; D could derive from TRBD1 or TRBD2 (6 bases each). The germline gives CDR1 SGDLS, CDR2 YYNGEE. This CDR3 has 19 amino acids. The V and J ends lost 4 bases and 4 bases respectively, with 24 bases between them. DNA for the CDR3: TGTGCCAGCAGCCCCCGCGCTTCCGGGGGCACGTTCGGGGCCAACGTCCTGACTTTC. This codes for CASSPRASGGTFGANVLTF.

The chain links TRBV9 to TRBJ2-5; D not certain. This CDR3 has 15 residues. Trimming stripped 3 bases from V and 3 bases from J, with 15 bases between. Per the germline V gene, CDR1 is SGDLS and CDR2 is YYNGEE. The CDR3 sequence: CASSGSLLVEETQYF. CDR3 bases: TGTGCCAGCAGCGGCAGTTTATTGGTTGAAGAGACCCAGTACTTC.

The CDR3 sequence is CASSIDLASWEPQHF. Written as DNA, the CDR3 is TGTGCCAGTAGTATAGATCTGGCTTCTTGGGAGCCCCAGCATTTT. The V and J genes are TRBV19 and TRBJ1-5; D not certain. Per the germline V gene, CDR1 is LNHDA and CDR2 is SQIVND (reference sequence). The CDR3 has 15 amino acids. V was trimmed by 0 bases and J by 8 bases, leaving 14 bases between them.

V gene TRBV7-2 combines with J gene TRBJ2-1, with 14 bases aligning to TRBD2. The CDR3 runs 19 residues. Germline values: CDR1 SGHTA, CDR2 FQGNSA. Unmatched junction bases numbered 18, after V lost 6 bases and J lost 8 bases. The CDR3 nucleotides read TGTGCCAGCAGTGTACCGGGACTAGCGGGAGTTCTATCTTTAGATGAGCAGTTCTTC. Protein: CASSVPGLAGVLSLDEQFF.

The chain links TRBV9 to TRBJ1-2; D is possibly TRBD1 (5 bases). The CDR3 totals 14 residues. V lost 3 bases and J lost 5, with 14 bases in between. Germline V gene lookup returns CDR1 SGDLS and CDR2 YYNGEE. CDR3 loop: CASSARDSRYGYTF. The CDR3 nucleotides are TGTGCCAGCAGCGCGCGAGACAGTCGGTATGGCTACACCTTC.

The chain has TRBV6-5 and TRBJ1-4; no clear D. CDR3 size: 14 residues. The V gene's germline CDR1 is MNHEY and CDR2 SVGAGI. Trimming cost V 5 bases and J 6 bases, with 13 bases left between them. CDR3 coding DNA: TGTGCCAGCAGTAAGACGGGAGGTTATGAAAAACTGTTTTTT. Residues: CASSKTGGYEKLFF.

The chain uses TRBV6-5 and TRBJ1-1, with a tentative D call TRBD1 (5 bases). The germline CDR1 and CDR2 sequences are MNHEY and SVGAGI. This CDR3 is 14 amino acids long. V was pared by 2 bases and J by 5 bases, with 12 bases between. The chain's CDR3 is CASSYTWGRTEAFF. The CDR3 bases are TGTGCCAGCAGTTACACCTGGGGACGGACTGAAGCTTTCTTT.

The chain recombines TRBV19 with TRBJ1-3; 7 bases align to TRBD1. J lost 2 bases, V lost 0 bases, and 4 bases had no gene match. The germline V gene encodes CDR1 LNHDA and CDR2 SQIVND (reference sequence). This CDR3 region has 16 residues. CDR3 DNA sequence: TGTGCCAGTAGTATAGATTGGACAGGCCCTGGAAACACCATATATTTT. It yields the protein CASSIDWTGPGNTIYF. Full variable domain (rest looked up from reference TRBV19 and TRBJ1-3): DGGITQSPKYLFRKEGQNVTLSCEQNLNHDAMYWYRQDPGQGLRLIYYSQIVNDFQKGDIAEGYSVSREKKESFPLTVTSAQKNPTAFYLCASSIDWTGPGNTIYFGEGSWLTVV.

The chain has TRBV6-5 and TRBJ1-1, with a tentative D call TRBD1 (6 bases). Germline CDR1 is MNHEY and CDR2 is SVGAGI. The CDR3 extends over 13 amino acids. Deletions cut 6 bases from V and 5 bases from J, with 13 bases between. CDR3 sequence (DNA): TGTGCCAGCAGAACGCGCAGGGGTACTGAAGCTTTCTTT. The encoded protein is CASRTRRGTEAFF.

The rearrangement joins TRBV24-1 to TRBJ2-2, with TRBD2 matching 10 bases. CDR3 size: 17 residues. Germline V gene sequence: CDR1 KGHDR, CDR2 SFDVKD. Trimming cost V 2 bases and J 7 bases; bases outside gene matches: 9. This chain's CDR3 is CATSDSALAGRDGELFF. The CDR3 DNA reads as TGTGCCACCAGTGATTCCGCACTAGCGGGAAGGGACGGGGAGCTGTTTTTT.

J is TRBJ1-5 and V is TRBV6-5; D not certain. CDR1 is MNHEY and CDR2 is SVGAGI in the germline V gene. The CDR3 runs 15 residues. V lost 6 bases and J 7 bases, leaving 19 bases between the germline ends. The CDR3 bases are TGTGCCAGCAGCAAAGGGATGGCCCTTCAACAGCCCCAGCATTTT. Translation: CASSKGMALQQPQHF.